This entry lists 5 T cell receptor beta chains sequenced from one sample in a study of cytomegalovirus exposure and HLA in healthy donors. Researchers ran the PCR with 60 Vbeta and 13 Jbeta primers. The data were produced by immunoSEQ multiplex PCR, yet TCRdb's version contains in-frame clones alone and is incomplete. The repertoire consists of 90,000 to 150,000 clones, with roughly 76% occurring once and the leading ten covering 10% to 15%. Sequencing used PBMCs. These receptor sequences come from a woman aged 40 to 55 in good health and CMV-seropositive.

This sequence joins TRBV30 and TRBJ2-1; the match to TRBD2 covers 10 bases. The length of the CDR3 is 15 residues. V was pared by 3 bases and J by 10 bases, with 12 bases of the junction left unmatched. Germline V gene data show CDR1 as GTSNPN and CDR2 as SVGIG (reference sequence). The CDR3: CAWSLGLAENEEQFF. CDR3 bases: TGTGCCTGGAGCCTCGGACTAGCGGAGAATGAGGAGCAGTTCTTC.

Remarks on this clone: This CDR3 is missing its conserved last phenylalanine or tryptophan, likely due to a read error. No DNA is shown, since the ends of the CDR3 on it are uncertain; the CDR3 is the one TCRdb lists. The chain has TRBV2 and TRBJ2-4; the table's TRBD2 call for D was not verified on the DNA. CDR1 and CDR2 (germline): SNHLY, FYNNEI. The CDR3 totals 12 residues, both ends included. CDR3: CASRPSGRYGQP.

The J gene is TRBJ2-1, the V gene TRBV7-9; D not resolved. CDR1 and CDR2 (germline): SEHNR, FQNEAQ (reference sequence). This CDR3 is built from 13 residues. Trimming left V 1 base short and J 6 bases short, with 7 bases between. The CDR3, as DNA: TGTGCCAGCAGCTTAGTAGCCAGCAATGAGCAGTTCTTC. This codes for CASSLVASNEQFF.

The V and J genes are TRBV5-1 and TRBJ1-4; 10 bases line up with TRBD1. V gave up 7 bases and J gave up 7 bases; unmatched junction bases: 7. The CDR3 is 14 residues long. Germline V lookup: CDR1 SGHRS, CDR2 YFSETQ. CDR3 amino acids: CASSQDRGPEKLFF. As DNA, the CDR3 is TGCGCCAGCTCACAAGACAGGGGGCCTGAAAAACTGTTTTTT.

The CDR3 spells CASSHRVFNSPLHF. CDR3 sequence (DNA): TGTGCCAGCAGTCACAGGGTTTTTAATTCACCCCTCCACTTT. The chain combines TRBV27 with TRBJ1-6, with D possibly TRBD1 on 6 matching bases. The V gene's germline CDR1 is MNHEY and CDR2 SMNVEV (reference sequence). Trimming removed 5 bases at V and 6 bases at J, with 11 bases between. This CDR3 spans 14 amino acids.